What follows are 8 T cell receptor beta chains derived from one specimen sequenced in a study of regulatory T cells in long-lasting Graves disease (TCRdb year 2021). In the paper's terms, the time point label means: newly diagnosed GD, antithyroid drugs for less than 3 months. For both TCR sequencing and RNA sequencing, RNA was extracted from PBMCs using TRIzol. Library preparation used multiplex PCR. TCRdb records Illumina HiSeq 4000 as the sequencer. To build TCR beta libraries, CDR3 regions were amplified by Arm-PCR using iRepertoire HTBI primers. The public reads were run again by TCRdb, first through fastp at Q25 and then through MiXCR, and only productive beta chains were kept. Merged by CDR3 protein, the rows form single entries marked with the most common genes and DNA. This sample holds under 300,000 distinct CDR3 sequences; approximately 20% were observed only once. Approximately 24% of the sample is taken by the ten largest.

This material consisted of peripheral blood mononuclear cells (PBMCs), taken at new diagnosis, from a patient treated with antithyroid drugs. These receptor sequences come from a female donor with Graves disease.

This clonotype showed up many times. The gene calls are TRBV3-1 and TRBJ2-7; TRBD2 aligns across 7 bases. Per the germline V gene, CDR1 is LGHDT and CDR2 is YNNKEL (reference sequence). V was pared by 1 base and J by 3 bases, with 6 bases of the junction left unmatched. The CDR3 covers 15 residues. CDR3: CASSQGREWRYEQYF. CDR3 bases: TGTGCCAGCAGCCAAGGGCGGGAGTGGCGCTACGAGCAGTACTTC.

CDR3 sequence reads: CASGTGQVSPLHF. The CDR3 nucleotides read TGTGCCAGCGGAACAGGGCAGGTTTCACCCCTCCACTTT. The V and J genes are TRBV2 and TRBJ1-6; a possible D gene is TRBD1 (6 bases). The germline CDR1 and CDR2 sequences are SNHLY and FYNNEI. The CDR3 is 13 residues long. V shed 8 bases and J shed 9 bases, with 14 bases lying between them.

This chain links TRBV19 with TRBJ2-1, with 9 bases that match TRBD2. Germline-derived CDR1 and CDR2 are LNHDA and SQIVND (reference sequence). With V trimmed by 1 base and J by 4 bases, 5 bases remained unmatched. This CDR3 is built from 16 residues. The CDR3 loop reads CASSIGLAGLYNEQFF. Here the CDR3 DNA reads TGTGCCAGTAGTATAGGGCTAGCGGGACTATACAATGAGCAGTTCTTC. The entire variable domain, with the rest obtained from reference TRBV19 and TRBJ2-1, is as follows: DGGITQSPKYLFRKEGQNVTLSCEQNLNHDAMYWYRQDPGQGLRLIYYSQIVNDFQKGDIAEGYSVSREKKESFPLTVTSAQKNPTAFYLCASSIGLAGLYNEQFFGPGTRLTVL.

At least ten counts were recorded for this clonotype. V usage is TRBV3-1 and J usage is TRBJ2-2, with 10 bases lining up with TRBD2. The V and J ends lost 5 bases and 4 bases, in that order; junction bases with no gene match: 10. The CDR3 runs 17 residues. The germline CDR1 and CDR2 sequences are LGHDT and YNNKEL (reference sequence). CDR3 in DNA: TGTGCCAGCAGCTCTACCTCTAGCGGGAGCCGCACCGGGGAGCTGTTTTTT. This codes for CASSSTSSGSRTGELFF.

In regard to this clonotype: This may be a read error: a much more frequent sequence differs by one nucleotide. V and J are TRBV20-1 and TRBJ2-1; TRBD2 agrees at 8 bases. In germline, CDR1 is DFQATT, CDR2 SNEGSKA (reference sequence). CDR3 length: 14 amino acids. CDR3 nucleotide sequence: TGCAGTGCTTTAGCGGGGAGCTCCTACAATGGGCAGTTCTTC. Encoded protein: CSALAGSSYNGQFF.

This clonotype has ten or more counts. The CDR3 DNA is TGTGCCAGCAGTTACTCATCCGGACAATCCTACGAGCAGTACTTC. Its translation: CASSYSSGQSYEQYF. This chain links TRBV6-2 or TRBV6-3 with TRBJ2-7, with TRBD1 as a possible D gene (5 bases). From germline, CDR1 is MNHEY and CDR2 SVGEGT. The CDR3 consists of 15 residues. V lost 0 bases, J lost 1 base, and 10 bases lay in between.

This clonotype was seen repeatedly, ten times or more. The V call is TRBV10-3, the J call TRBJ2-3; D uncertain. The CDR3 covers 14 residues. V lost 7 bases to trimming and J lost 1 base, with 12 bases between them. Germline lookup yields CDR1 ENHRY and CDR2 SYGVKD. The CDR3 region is CAITLQAGTDTQYF. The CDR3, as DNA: TGTGCCATCACCCTCCAGGCGGGCACAGATACGCAGTATTTT.

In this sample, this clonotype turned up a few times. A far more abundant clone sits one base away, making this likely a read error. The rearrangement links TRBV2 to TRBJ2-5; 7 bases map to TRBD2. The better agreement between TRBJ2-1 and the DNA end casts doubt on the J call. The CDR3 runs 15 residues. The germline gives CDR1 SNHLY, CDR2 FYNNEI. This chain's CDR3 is CASTRAAGACNEQFF. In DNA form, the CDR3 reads TGTGCCAGCACCCGTGCGGCGGGAGCCTGCAATGAGCAGTTCTTC.